The 11 T cell receptor beta chains in this list originate from one sample, sequenced in a study of OX40 agonist ivuxolimab in advanced cancers. Method: immunoSEQ multiplex PCR; TCRdb's copy keeps in-frame clones and lacks some. Among around 38,000 clones, 92% were seen once, and the ten largest hold roughly 9%. The sample in question was CD4+ or CD8+ T cells sorted from blood, obtained in a trial of the OX40 agonist ivuxolimab. Every receptor here comes from an adult with an advanced solid tumor such as melanoma, head and neck, liver or kidney cancer.

This chain uses TRBV7-9 with TRBJ1-3; TRBD1 aligns across 9 bases. The trim removed 7 bases at V and 1 base at J, leaving 11 bases unmatched. Germline CDR1 and CDR2: SEHNR and FQNEAQ (reference sequence). The CDR3 contains 17 residues. Written as DNA, the CDR3 is TGTGCCAGCACCCCTGCGGGACAGGGCTCATCTGGAAACACCATATATTTT. It is translated as CASTPAGQGSSGNTIYF. Full variable domain (remainder filled in from reference TRBV7-9 and TRBJ1-3): DTGVSQNPRHKITKRGQNVTFRCDPISEHNRLYWYRQTLGQGPEFLTYFQNEAQLEKSRLLSDRFSAERPKGSFSTLEIQRTEQGDSAMYLCASTPAGQGSSGNTIYFGEGSWLTVV.

The rearrangement uses TRBV5-5 and TRBJ1-5, with unresolved D. The ends were cut back, 0 bases at V and 6 bases at J, with 10 bases in the middle. CDR3 length equals 14 residues. CDR1 is SGHKS, CDR2 YYEKEE, per germline (reference sequence). As DNA, the CDR3 is TGTGCCAGCAGCTTGGCGGACGGCGGTCAGCCCCAGCATTTT. As protein: CASSLADGGQPQHF.

V gene TRBV11-1 combines with J gene TRBJ2-3; D not certain. CDR3 length: 14 residues. V lost 7 bases, J lost 1 base, and 12 bases lay in between. CDR1 and CDR2 from the germline V gene are SGHAT and FQDESV (reference sequence). The CDR3 loop reads CASTPGSGTDTQYF. In DNA, the CDR3 is TGTGCCAGCACCCCCGGCAGCGGCACAGATACGCAGTATTTT.

The V gene is TRBV7-9, the J gene TRBJ1-5; D might be TRBD1 (5 bases). Per germline, CDR1 SEHNR and CDR2 FQNEAQ (reference sequence). This CDR3 is 13 amino acids long. V gave up 1 base and J gave up 5 bases, with 6 bases separating them. The CDR3 DNA reads TGTGCCAGCAGCTTAGGGGGACATCAGCCCCAGCATTTT. It translates to CASSLGGHQPQHF.

The rearrangement links TRBV28 to TRBJ2-7; 10 bases are shared with TRBD1. The ends lost 4 bases at V and 5 bases at J; junction bases unmatched: 5. Germline assignment: CDR1 MDHEN and CDR2 SYDVKM. The CDR3 sequence is 14 residues long. CDR3 in DNA: TGTGCCAGCAGTTCAGACAGGGGGCTCGACGAGCAGTACTTC. It encodes CASSSDRGLDEQYF.

This CDR3 reads CASRTGTSYNEQFF. The CDR3 DNA reads TGTGCCAGCAGAACCGGGACCTCGTACAATGAGCAGTTCTTC. V gene TRBV25-1 combines with J gene TRBJ2-1; D might be TRBD1 or TRBD2, each matching 5 bases. This CDR3 region has 14 residues. The V end lost 6 bases, the J end lost 4 bases, and 13 bases lay between the germline ends. CDR1 and CDR2 from the germline V gene are MGHDK and SYGVNS.

The chain carries TRBV20-1 and TRBJ1-2; D call uncertain. V was trimmed by 2 bases and J by 4 bases, leaving 5 bases between them. The CDR3 contains 11 residues. The germline V gene encodes CDR1 DFQATT and CDR2 SNEGSKA (reference sequence). CDR3 sequence reads: CSARPVYGYTF. The CDR3 DNA sequence: TGCAGTGCTAGACCGGTCTATGGCTACACCTTC.

This clone showed up just once. The chain is built from TRBV6-6 and TRBJ2-3, with D hard to call. Germline loops: CDR1 MNHNY, CDR2 SVGAGI (reference sequence). Trimming took 3 bases from V and 0 from J, leaving 7 bases between them. CDR3 length: 14 residues. The CDR3 DNA reads as TGTGCCAGCAGTTATATTCCGAGCACAGATACGCAGTATTTT. Encoded protein: CASSYIPSTDTQYF.

The V call is TRBV9, the J call TRBJ1-1; 7 bases map to TRBD1. J gave up 5 bases and V 4 bases, and 11 bases lay outside the gene matches. The CDR3 contains 15 residues. Germline V lookup: CDR1 SGDLS, CDR2 YYNGEE. CDR3 residues: CASSPGQVGLTEAFF. Here the CDR3 DNA reads TGTGCCAGCAGCCCAGGACAGGTAGGGTTGACTGAAGCTTTCTTT.

V is TRBV29-1 and J is TRBJ2-2; D possibly uses TRBD1 or TRBD2 (5 bases each). Trimming pared 3 bases from V and 5 bases from J, leaving 16 bases between. From germline, CDR1 is SQVTM and CDR2 ANQGSEA. This CDR3 contains 15 residues. This CDR3 reads CSVDLASTATGELFF. The DNA of the CDR3 is TGCAGCGTTGACCTAGCCTCGACAGCAACCGGGGAGCTGTTTTTT.

This clone was observed a few times. At one end the junction does not follow the germline gene, possibly because of a read error. This chain connects TRBV7-7 to TRBJ2-1; 11 bases map to TRBD2. The CDR3 length is 14 residues. Germline CDR1 reads SSHAT; CDR2 reads FNYEAQ (reference sequence). This chain's CDR3 is CASSLAGGEYEQFF. For the CDR3, the DNA is TGTGCTAGCAGCTTAGCGGGAGGGGAGTATGAGCAGTTCTTC.